These 5 T cell receptor beta chains were sequenced from one sample in a study of Tregs in tolerant kidney transplant recipients. Method: immunoSEQ multiplex PCR; TCRdb's copy keeps in-frame clones and lacks some. The data contain 100,000 to 150,000 clones, around 94% of them seen just once; the ten biggest clones take up nearly 0.6%. The material sequenced was CD4+ T cells from blood. The receptors shown here come from a human donor in good health.

On this clone: The sample holds other DNA sequences that translate to the same CDR3. This chain uses TRBV5-1 with TRBJ2-3; 9 nucleotides match TRBD2. This CDR3 has 16 residues. Trimming took 0 bases from V and 3 from J; bases not matched to a gene: 5. CDR1 is SGHRS and CDR2 is YFSETQ in the germline V gene. CDR3 DNA: TGCGCCAGCAGCTTGGGTCTAGCGGGGTCAACAGATACGCAGTATTTT. This gives the protein CASSLGLAGSTDTQYF.

This chain links TRBV6-5 with TRBJ2-1; 9 bases map to TRBD1. CDR1 and CDR2 (germline): MNHEY, SVGAGI. The CDR3 extends over 13 amino acids. V was pared by 10 bases and J by 7 bases, with 8 bases of the junction left unmatched. This CDR3 is CATKQGAGNEQFF. The CDR3 coding sequence is TGTGCCACCAAACAGGGGGCCGGGAATGAGCAGTTCTTC.

This chain joins TRBV5-1 and TRBJ1-2, with a weak D call TRBD1 (6 bases). CDR3 length: 15 residues. Germline values: CDR1 SGHRS, CDR2 YFSETQ. V was clipped by 4 bases and J by 4 bases, with 17 bases between them. The DNA for the CDR3 is TGCGCCAGCAGCCCCCCCGGGACAAAAACCTATGGCTACACCTTC. Amino acid sequence: CASSPPGTKTYGYTF.

The rearrangement joins TRBV7-6 to TRBJ2-5; D might be TRBD2 (6 bases). The CDR3 is 11 amino acids. From germline, CDR1 is SGHVS and CDR2 FNYEAQ. V was trimmed by 5 bases and J by 5 bases, leaving 6 bases between them. The CDR3: CASSGGETQYF. DNA of the CDR3: TGTGCCAGCAGCGGGGGGGAGACCCAGTACTTC. Complete variable domain (other parts from reference TRBV7-6 and TRBJ2-5): GAGVSQSPRYKVTKRGQDVALRCDPISGHVSLYWYRQALGQGPEFLTYFNYEAQQDKSGLPNDRFSAERPEGSISTLTIQRTEQRDSAMYRCASSGGETQYFGPGTRLLVL.

The V call is TRBV30, the J call TRBJ1-4, with 7 nucleotides matching TRBD1. Germline assignment: CDR1 GTSNPN and CDR2 SVGIG (reference sequence). The V segment lost 1 base and the J segment 6 bases; nucleotides outside the gene matches: 5. This CDR3 is 14 amino acids long. CDR3 DNA sequence: TGTGCCTGGAGTGACCCAGGACAGGATGAAAAACTGTTTTTT. It encodes CAWSDPGQDEKLFF.